This entry is about one T cell receptor beta chain. The data derive from a study of blood T cell repertoires in COVID-19. For the study at large: The cDNA or gDNA used as material had been derived from T cells, B-cell-depleted T cells, or PBMCs.

Clones were read by immunoSEQ multiplex PCR, and TCRdb kept only the in-frame ones, dropping some. The sample consists of over 75,000 clones, 80% of them appearing once. The germline CDR1 and CDR2 sequences are SGHRS and YFSETQ. The CDR3 consists of 16 residues. Trimming removed 0 bases from V and 5 bases from J; junction bases left unmatched: 8. This sequence originates from a man aged 45 to 65 who had recovered from COVID-19. The chain joins TRBV5-1 to TRBJ2-1; 7 bases map to TRBD1. Sequenced input: peripheral blood. DNA of the CDR3: TGCGCCAGCAGCTTGGGGGCCGGGACAGCGAACAATGAGCAGTTCTTC. This encodes CASSLGAGTANNEQFF.